The T cell receptor (beta chain) described here comes from a study of blood T cell repertoires in COVID-19. Study information: Sites across the United States, Italy and Spain contributed samples from acute and convalescent COVID-19. PBMCs, B-cell-depleted T cells, or T cells provided the cDNA or gDNA that made up the material.

Produced via immunoSEQ multiplex PCR; TCRdb's table is partial and in-frame only. The data hold 220,000 or so clones, with approximately 92% observed a single time. The CDR3 contains 13 residues. CDR1 is MNHEY and CDR2 is SVGAGI in the germline V gene. Germline trimming cut 6 bases from V and 4 bases from J; bases unmatched to any gene: 3. Participants' reported clinical history set cohort assignment. The TCR originated in a woman aged 18 to 35 in a cohort exposed to, infected with or recovered from COVID-19 (not recorded which). The genes are TRBV6-5 and TRBJ2-3, with 8 nucleotides matching TRBD1. What was sequenced was PBMCs or T cells enriched from blood (not recorded which). The CDR3 is CASSPDRADTQYF. The CDR3 DNA is TGTGCCAGCAGCCCGGACAGGGCAGATACGCAGTATTTT.